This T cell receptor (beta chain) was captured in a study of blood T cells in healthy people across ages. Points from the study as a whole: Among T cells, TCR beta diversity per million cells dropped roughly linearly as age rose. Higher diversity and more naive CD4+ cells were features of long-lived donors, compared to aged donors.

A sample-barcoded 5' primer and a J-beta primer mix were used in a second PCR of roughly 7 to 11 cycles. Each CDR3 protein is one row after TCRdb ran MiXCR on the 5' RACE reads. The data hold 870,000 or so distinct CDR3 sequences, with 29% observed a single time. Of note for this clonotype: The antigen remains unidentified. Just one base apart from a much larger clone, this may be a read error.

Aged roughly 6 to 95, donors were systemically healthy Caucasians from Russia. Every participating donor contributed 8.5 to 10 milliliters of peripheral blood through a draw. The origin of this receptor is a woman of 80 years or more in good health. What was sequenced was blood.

In DNA form, the CDR3 reads TGCAGTGCTAGGGACTCCCTGAGGAATCTCCAGCATTTT. Protein sequence: CSARDSLRNLQHF. This chain connects TRBV20-1 to TRBJ1-5; no reliable D call. CDR3 size: 13 residues. Germline loops: CDR1 DFQATT, CDR2 SNEGSKA (reference sequence). V shed 3 bases and J shed 12 bases, with 18 bases lying between them.